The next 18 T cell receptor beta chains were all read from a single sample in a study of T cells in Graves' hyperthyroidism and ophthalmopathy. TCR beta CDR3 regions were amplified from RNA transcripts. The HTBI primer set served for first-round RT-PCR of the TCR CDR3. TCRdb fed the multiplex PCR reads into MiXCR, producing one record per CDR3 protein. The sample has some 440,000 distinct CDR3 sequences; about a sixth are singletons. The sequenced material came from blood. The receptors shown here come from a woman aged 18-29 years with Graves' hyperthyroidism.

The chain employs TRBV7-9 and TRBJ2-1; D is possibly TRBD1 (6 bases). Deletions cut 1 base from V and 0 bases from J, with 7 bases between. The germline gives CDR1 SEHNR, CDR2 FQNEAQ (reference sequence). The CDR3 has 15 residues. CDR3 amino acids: CASSLGTDSYNEQFF. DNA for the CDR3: TGTGCCAGCAGCTTAGGGACAGACTCCTACAATGAGCAGTTCTTC. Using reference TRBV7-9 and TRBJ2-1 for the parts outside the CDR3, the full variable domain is DTGVSQNPRHKITKRGQNVTFRCDPISEHNRLYWYRQTLGQGPEFLTYFQNEAQLEKSRLLSDRFSAERPKGSFSTLEIQRTEQGDSAMYLCASSLGTDSYNEQFFGPGTRLTVL.

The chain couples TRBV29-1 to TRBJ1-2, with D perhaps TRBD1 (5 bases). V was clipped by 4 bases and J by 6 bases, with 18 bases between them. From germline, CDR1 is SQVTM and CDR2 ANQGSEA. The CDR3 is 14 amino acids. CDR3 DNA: TGCAGCGTTGGAGGGACGGACCTTGGCGATGGCTACACCTTC. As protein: CSVGGTDLGDGYTF.

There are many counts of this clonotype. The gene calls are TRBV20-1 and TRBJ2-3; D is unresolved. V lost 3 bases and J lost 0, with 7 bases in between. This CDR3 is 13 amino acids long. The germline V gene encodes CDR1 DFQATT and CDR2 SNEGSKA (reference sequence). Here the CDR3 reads CSASWPSTDTQYF. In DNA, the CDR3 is TGCAGTGCTAGTTGGCCTAGCACAGATACGCAGTATTTT.

CDR3 nucleotides: TGTGCCACCAGTGATTTAAAGCGGGGGGGCCCCTCTGGGGACACCGGGGAGCTGTTTTTT. Translated, it gives CATSDLKRGGPSGDTGELFF. This sequence joins TRBV24-1 and TRBJ2-2; 10 nucleotides align to TRBD2. J lost 3 bases, V lost 1 base, and 13 bases had no gene match. This CDR3 contains 20 residues. Germline CDR1 reads KGHDR; CDR2 reads SFDVKD.

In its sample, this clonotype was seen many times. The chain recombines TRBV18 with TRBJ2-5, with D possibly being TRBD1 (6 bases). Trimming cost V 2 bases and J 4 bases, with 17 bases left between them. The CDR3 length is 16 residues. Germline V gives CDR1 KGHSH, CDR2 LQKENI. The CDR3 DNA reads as TGTGCCAGCTCACCAAAAGCCGGGACAATGGGAGAGACCCAGTACTTC. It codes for CASSPKAGTMGETQYF.

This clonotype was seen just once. Here the CDR3 DNA reads TGTGCCAGCAGCGTAGGCGGCGGGGGCGCCGTAGAGACCCAGTACTTC. It translates to CASSVGGGGAVETQYF. The chain recombines TRBV9 with TRBJ2-5; a possible D gene is TRBD2 (7 bases). The CDR3 has 16 amino acids. CDR1 is SGDLS, CDR2 YYNGEE, per germline. The germline V and J ends were trimmed by 0 bases and 4 bases, with 16 bases remaining between them.

This chain's CDR3 is CASRSWRSLSYEQYF. The CDR3 coding sequence is TGTGCCAGCAGATCTTGGCGCTCATTATCCTACGAGCAGTACTTC. V gene TRBV28 combines with J gene TRBJ2-7; D not resolved. V was pared by 6 bases and J by 1 base, with 16 bases between. Germline loops: CDR1 MDHEN, CDR2 SYDVKM. The CDR3 is 15 residues long.

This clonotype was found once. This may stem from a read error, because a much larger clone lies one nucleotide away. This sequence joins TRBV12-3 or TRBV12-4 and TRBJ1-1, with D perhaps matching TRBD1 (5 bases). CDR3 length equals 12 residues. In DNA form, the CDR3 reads TGTGCCACCAGTTTATGGGGGGGAGAAGCTTTCTTT. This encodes CATSLWGGEAFF.

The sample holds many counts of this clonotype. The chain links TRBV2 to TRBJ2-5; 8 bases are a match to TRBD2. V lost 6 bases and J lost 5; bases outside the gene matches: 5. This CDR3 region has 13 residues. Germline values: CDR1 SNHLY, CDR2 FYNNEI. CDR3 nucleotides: TGTGCCAGCAGGTTAGCGGGGCGCGAGACCCAGTACTTC. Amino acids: CASRLAGRETQYF.

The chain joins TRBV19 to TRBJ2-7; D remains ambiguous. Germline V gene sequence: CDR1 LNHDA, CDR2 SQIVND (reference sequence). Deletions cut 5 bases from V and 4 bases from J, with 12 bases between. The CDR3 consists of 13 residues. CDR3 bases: TGTGCCAGTAGTCCTGACGGAGATTACGAGCAGTACTTC. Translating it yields CASSPDGDYEQYF.

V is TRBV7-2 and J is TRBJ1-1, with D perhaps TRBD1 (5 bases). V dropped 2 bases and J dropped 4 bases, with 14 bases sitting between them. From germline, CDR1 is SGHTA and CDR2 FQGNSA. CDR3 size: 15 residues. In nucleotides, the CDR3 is TGTGCCAGCAGCTTAAGAGGGGCGGTCGGCACTGAAGCTTTCTTT. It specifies CASSLRGAVGTEAFF. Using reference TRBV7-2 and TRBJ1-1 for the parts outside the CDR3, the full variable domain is GAGVSQSPSNKVTEKGKDVELRCDPISGHTALYWYRQSLGQGLEFLIYFQGNSAPDKSGLPSDRFSAERTGGSVSTLTIQRTQQEDSAVYLCASSLRGAVGTEAFFGQGTRLTVV.

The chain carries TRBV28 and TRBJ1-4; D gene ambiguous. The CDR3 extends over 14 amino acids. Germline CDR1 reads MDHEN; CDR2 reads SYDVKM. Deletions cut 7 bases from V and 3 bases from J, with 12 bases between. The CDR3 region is CASTLSTANEKLFF. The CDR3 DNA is TGTGCCAGCACCCTTTCTACGGCTAATGAAAAACTGTTTTTT.

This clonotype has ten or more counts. The DNA for the CDR3 is TGTGCCGTCAGGGGGGGAGGGCCAAGAAATGAGCAGTTCTTC. It specifies CAVRGGGPRNEQFF. This chain links TRBV6-1 with TRBJ2-1, with D tentatively TRBD1 or TRBD2 (7 bases each). The CDR3 extends over 14 amino acids. The germline V gene has CDR1 MNHNS and CDR2 SASEGT. V lost 11 bases and J 7 bases, leaving 21 bases between the germline ends.

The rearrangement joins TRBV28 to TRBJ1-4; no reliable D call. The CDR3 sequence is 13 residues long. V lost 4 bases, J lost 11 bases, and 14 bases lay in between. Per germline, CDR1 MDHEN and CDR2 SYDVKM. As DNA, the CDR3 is TGTGCCAGCAGTTCAACCTCGAGGTGGAAACTGTTTTTT. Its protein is CASSSTSRWKLFF.

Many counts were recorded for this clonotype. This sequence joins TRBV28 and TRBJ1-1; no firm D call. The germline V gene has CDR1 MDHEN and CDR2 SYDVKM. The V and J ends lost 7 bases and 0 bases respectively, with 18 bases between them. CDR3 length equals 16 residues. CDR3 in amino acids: CASTSSPVAMNTEAFF. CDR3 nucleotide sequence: TGTGCCAGCACCTCGTCCCCAGTAGCCATGAACACTGAAGCTTTCTTT.

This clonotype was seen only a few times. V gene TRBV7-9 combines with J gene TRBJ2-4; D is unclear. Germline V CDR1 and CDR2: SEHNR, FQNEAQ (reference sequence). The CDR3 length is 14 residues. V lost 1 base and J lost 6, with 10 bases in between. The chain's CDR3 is CASSLEGIINIQYF. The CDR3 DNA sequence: TGTGCCAGCAGCTTAGAAGGGATCATAAACATTCAGTACTTC.

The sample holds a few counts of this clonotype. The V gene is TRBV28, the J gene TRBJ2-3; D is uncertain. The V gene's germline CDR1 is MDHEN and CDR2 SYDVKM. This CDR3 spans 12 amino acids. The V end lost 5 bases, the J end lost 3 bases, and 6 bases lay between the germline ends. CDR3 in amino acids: CASSQITDTQYF. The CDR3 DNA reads TGTGCCAGCAGTCAAATAACAGATACGCAGTATTTT. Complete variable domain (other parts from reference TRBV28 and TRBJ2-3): DVKVTQSSRYLVKRTGEKVFLECVQDMDHENMFWYRQDPGLGLRLIYFSYDVKMKEKGDIPEGYSVSREKKERFSLILESASTNQTSMYLCASSQITDTQYFGPGTRLTVL.

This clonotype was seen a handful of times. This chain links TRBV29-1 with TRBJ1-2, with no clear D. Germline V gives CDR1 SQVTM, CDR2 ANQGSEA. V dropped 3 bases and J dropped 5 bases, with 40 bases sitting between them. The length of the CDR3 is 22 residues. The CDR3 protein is CSVDLFLVSFLTSGKYGYGYTF. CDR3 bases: TGCAGCGTTGATTTGTTCTTGGTAAGCTTTTTAACGAGCGGGAAGTATGGATATGGCTACACCTTC. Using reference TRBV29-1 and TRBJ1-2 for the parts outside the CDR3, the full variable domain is SAVISQKPSRDICQRGTSLTIQCQVDSQVTMMFWYRQQPGQSLTLIATANQGSEATYESGFVIDKFPISRPNLTFSTLTVSNMSPEDSSIYLCSVDLFLVSFLTSGKYGYGYTFGSGTRLTVV.